Given below is one T cell receptor beta chain in context. Antigen specificity is unknown. The template for TCR beta VDJ and CDR3 sequence profiling was genomic DNA. In TCRdb, the reads were re-called with MiXCR into one record per CDR3 protein. The profile shows under 75,000 distinct CDR3 sequences, approximately 51% of them singletons. This specimen comes from a study of CD8+CD57+ T cells in acquired aplastic anemia. Broader study findings: Patients and controls were not found to differ significantly in CD8+ Simpson's diversity. A set of around 30 CD8+ CDR3 sequences was shared between patients and controls, and these sequences appeared highly expressed in patients.

The CDR3 sequence is 15 residues long. Trimming removed 0 bases at V and 3 bases at J, with 11 bases between. CDR1 is PRHDT, CDR2 FYEKMQ, per germline (reference sequence). The sequencing input was sorted CD4+, CD8+, or CD8+CD57+ T cells (not recorded which) from PBMCs. The chain joins TRBV13 to TRBJ1-2, with a tentative D call TRBD1 (5 bases). This TCR came from a human donor in good health, serving as a control. The DNA for the CDR3 is TGTGCCAGCAGCTTAGGGTCAGGGCGGGACTATGGCTACACCTTC. Translated: CASSLGSGRDYGYTF. Drawing the rest from reference TRBV13 and TRBJ1-2, the complete variable domain is AAGVIQSPRHLIKEKRETATLKCYPIPRHDTVYWYQQGPGQDPQFLISFYEKMQSDKGSIPDRFSAQQFSDYHSELNMSSLELGDSALYFCASSLGSGRDYGYTFGSGTRLTVV.